This T cell receptor beta chain comes out of a study of blood T cell repertoires in COVID-19. Study summary: Sites across the United States, Italy and Spain contributed samples from acute and convalescent COVID-19.

Sequenced by immunoSEQ multiplex PCR; TCRdb stores in-frame clones only, minus some. The profile shows a few hundred thousand clones, under 90% of them singletons. The study recruited people aged about 18 to 89 years across around 24 US areas. Allocation to cohorts depended on clinical history reported by the participants. A COVID-19 case had been met by exposed participants during the 2 weeks before study entry. Per germline, CDR1 LNHNV and CDR2 YYDKDF (reference sequence). The CDR3 runs to 18 residues. With 0 bases clipped from V and 2 bases from J, the junction kept 7 bases outside the gene matches.

The chain joins TRBV15 to TRBJ2-3, with 11 nucleotides matching TRBD2. The sequenced sample consisted of PBMCs or T cells enriched from blood (not recorded which). The sequence was collected from a woman between 45 and 60 years old who had been exposed to COVID-19. The DNA for the CDR3 is TGTGCCACCAGCAGAGATTACGGGACTAGCGGCTTCACAGATACGCAGTATTTT. It is translated as CATSRDYGTSGFTDTQYF.